The 31 T cell receptor beta chains below come from one sample, sequenced in a study of post-analysis software for immune sequencing data. Sequencing libraries made from TCR beta cDNA carried unique molecular identifiers. TCRdb redid the calling of the PCR reads with MiXCR, one entry per CDR3 protein. The profile shows hundreds of thousands of distinct CDR3 sequences, approximately 30% of them singletons. General observations from the study: Comparison of patients with controls showed a handful of TRBV segments more frequent in patients, TRBV5-6, TRBV5-1 and TRBV20-1 among them.

For these receptors, no antigen is known. The specimen was blood. Every receptor here comes from a girl aged 5 to 17 with multiple sclerosis.

The chain couples TRBV18 to TRBJ1-4; D not resolved. The ends were cut back, 5 bases at V and 5 bases at J, with 6 bases in the middle. The CDR3 totals 12 residues. CDR1 and CDR2 (germline): KGHSH, LQKENI. The CDR3 is CASSAPNEKLFF. As DNA, the CDR3 is TGTGCCAGCTCAGCCCCGAATGAAAAACTGTTTTTT. The variable domain in full, with the rest retrieved from reference TRBV18 and TRBJ1-4, is NAGVMQNPRHLVRRRGQEARLRCSPMKGHSHVYWYRQLPEEGLKFMVYLQKENIIDESGMPKERFSAEFPKEGPSILRIQQVVRGDSAAYFCASSAPNEKLFFGSGTQLSVL.

In its sample, this clonotype was seen a few times. CDR3 in amino acids: CSARDGAGGEPYNEQFF. The CDR3 DNA is TGCAGTGCTAGAGATGGAGCGGGAGGAGAACCCTACAATGAGCAGTTCTTC. This rearrangement joins TRBV20-1 to TRBJ2-1, with 9 bases fitting TRBD2. The CDR3 loop spans 17 amino acids. The V segment lost 0 bases and the J segment 2 bases; nucleotides outside the gene matches: 8. Germline CDR1 reads DFQATT; CDR2 reads SNEGSKA (reference sequence).

For this clonotype: A much larger clone sits a single nucleotide away, making a read error possible. The CDR3 end shows no conserved phenylalanine or tryptophan, and so a read error is likely. The chain has TRBV7-2 and TRBJ2-1; 8 nucleotides line up with TRBD2. V was clipped by 6 bases and J by 4 bases; unmatched bases: 11. The CDR3 is 16 amino acids. Germline V lookup: CDR1 SGHTA, CDR2 FQGNSA. Here the CDR3 DNA reads TGTGCCAGCAGTCAATCTTTAGCGGGGTTTTACAATGAGCAGTTCGTC. As protein: CASSQSLAGFYNEQFV.

As concerns this clonotype: This may come from a read error, since a much larger clone is one base off. The V call is TRBV12-3 or TRBV12-4, the J call TRBJ2-3; D may match TRBD1 or TRBD2 (5 bases each). The CDR3 has 12 amino acids. CDR3 nucleotides: TGTGCCAGCAGTTTGGGGGTCGATATGCAGTATTTT. Residues: CASSLGVDMQYF.

This clonotype was detected many times. This chain connects TRBV20-1 to TRBJ2-1, with D unclear. V gave up 5 bases and J gave up 5 bases, with 13 bases separating them. The germline gives CDR1 DFQATT, CDR2 SNEGSKA (reference sequence). This CDR3 has 13 residues. The CDR3 DNA follows: TGCAGTGCTGCTCCCCCAAATCACAATGAGCAGTTCTTC. This codes for CSAAPPNHNEQFF.

The CDR3 here is CASSQDRALGYTF. Here the CDR3 DNA reads TGCGCCAGCAGCCAAGACAGGGCCTTGGGCTACACCTTC. The chain has TRBV4-3 and TRBJ1-2, with TRBD1 as a possible D gene (5 bases). Germline CDR1 is LGHNA and CDR2 is YSLEER. Trimming pared 0 bases from V and 8 bases from J, leaving 10 bases between. The CDR3 consists of 13 residues.

The chain recombines TRBV5-5 with TRBJ1-5, with D possibly TRBD1 on 6 matching bases. Deletions cut 4 bases from V and 2 bases from J, with 13 bases between. In germline, CDR1 is SGHKS, CDR2 YYEKEE (reference sequence). This CDR3 spans 15 amino acids. The CDR3 region has the DNA TGTGCCAGCAGCCACACAGGGTTCGGCAATCAGCCCCAGCATTTT. It codes for CASSHTGFGNQPQHF.

The chain links TRBV18 to TRBJ1-1, with D uncertain. CDR3 length: 11 amino acids. V dropped 3 bases and J dropped 7 bases, with 6 bases sitting between them. Germline lookup yields CDR1 KGHSH and CDR2 LQKENI. The CDR3 DNA reads TGTGCCAGCTCACCTCCCGGTGAAGCTTTCTTT. This sequence encodes CASSPPGEAFF.

The chain couples TRBV5-5 to TRBJ2-3, with TRBD2 identical over 7 bases. Germline V gene lookup returns CDR1 SGHKS and CDR2 YYEKEE (reference sequence). After removal of 0 bases from V and 5 bases from J, the junction contained 9 bases not matched to a gene. This CDR3 has 16 amino acids. CDR3 bases: TGTGCCAGCAGCTTGGTCGGGAGGCTCACAGGAGATACGCAGTATTTT. Protein sequence: CASSLVGRLTGDTQYF. Based on the CDR3 plus reference TRBV5-5 and TRBJ2-3, the full variable domain is DAGVTQSPTHLIKTRGQQVTLRCSPISGHKSVSWYQQVLGQGPQFIFQYYEKEERGRGNFPDRFSARQFPNYSSELNVNALLLGDSALYLCASSLVGRLTGDTQYFGPGTRLTVL.

This clonotype was seen ten or more times. The gene calls are TRBV29-1 and TRBJ2-1; the match to TRBD2 covers 8 bases. The CDR3 runs to 14 residues. The germline CDR1 and CDR2 sequences are SQVTM and ANQGSEA. Losses at the gene ends were 6 bases for V and 9 bases for J; bases not matched to a gene: 13. The chain's CDR3 is CSVFPGLVGGEQFF. The CDR3 nucleotides are TGCAGCGTATTTCCGGGACTAGTAGGTGGTGAGCAGTTCTTC.

Points on this clonotype: At one of its ends the junction is not consistent with the germline gene, which may arise from a read error. The V and J genes are TRBV7-2 and TRBJ2-5, with 7 bases identical to TRBD2. The germline V gene has CDR1 SGHTA and CDR2 FQGNSA. The CDR3 sequence is 13 residues long. Here the CDR3 DNA reads TGTGCCAGCAGACCGGGAGGTGGAGAGGCCCAGTACTTC. Encoded protein: CASRPGGGEAQYF.

This chain uses TRBV20-1 with TRBJ2-2; D gene uncertain. Trimming took off 6 bases at V and 0 bases at J, with 8 bases between the two ends. This CDR3 spans 13 amino acids. CDR1 is DFQATT and CDR2 is SNEGSKA in the germline V gene (reference sequence). The CDR3 spells CSAPFSNTGELFF. The CDR3 DNA is TGCAGTGCCCCATTTTCGAACACCGGGGAGCTGTTTTTT.

The V and J genes are TRBV25-1 and TRBJ2-7; 7 positions match TRBD2. The CDR3 is 14 amino acids. V shed 7 bases and J 3 bases; nucleotides not matched to a gene: 9. Germline values: CDR1 MGHDK, CDR2 SYGVNS. CDR3 loop: CASTQSGDHYEQYF. The CDR3 coding sequence is TGTGCCAGCACCCAGAGCGGGGACCACTACGAGCAGTACTTC.

The CDR3 nucleotides are TGTGCCAGCAGCATCGGGGTGGGAGGGCTCTACAATGAGCAGTTCTTC. It codes for CASSIGVGGLYNEQFF. This chain connects TRBV7-2 to TRBJ2-1, with 7 bases fitting TRBD2. Germline CDR1 and CDR2: SGHTA and FQGNSA. The CDR3 has 16 amino acids. V shed 5 bases, J shed 3 bases, and the junction held 10 bases outside the gene matches.

V and J are TRBV15 and TRBJ1-1; D is undetermined. The V end was cut by 2 bases, the J end by 0 bases, with 7 bases between. CDR1 and CDR2 (germline): LNHNV, YYDKDF (reference sequence). The CDR3 totals 14 residues. The CDR3 reads CATSRSNVNTEAFF. In nucleotides, the CDR3 is TGTGCCACCAGCAGATCCAACGTGAACACTGAAGCTTTCTTT.

The V gene is TRBV12-3 or TRBV12-4, the J gene TRBJ2-1; a possible D gene is TRBD2 (6 bases). CDR3 size: 14 residues. V was cut by 8 bases and J by 9 bases, with 20 bases left in between. In DNA form, the CDR3 reads TGTGCCAGCTCCCCCGGGAGCTCCCTGGGTGAGCAGTTCTTC. It specifies CASSPGSSLGEQFF.

The chain couples TRBV10-3 to TRBJ1-1; TRBD1 matches 11 bases. The CDR3 length is 15 residues. V lost 2 bases to trimming and J lost 5 bases; unmatched junction nucleotides: 4. Germline V gives CDR1 ENHRY, CDR2 SYGVKD. The chain's CDR3 is CAISETGQGATEAFF. The CDR3 coding sequence is TGTGCCATCAGTGAGACCGGACAGGGGGCTACTGAAGCTTTCTTT.

The chain couples TRBV10-3 to TRBJ1-2; D remains ambiguous. Germline assignment: CDR1 ENHRY and CDR2 SYGVKD. The CDR3 runs 16 residues. V lost 2 bases and J lost 5, with 18 bases in between. The CDR3 coding sequence is TGTGCCATCAGTGAGGCCGCGGGAGGCGGCCTATATGGCTACACCTTC. It translates to CAISEAAGGGLYGYTF.

This clonotype appeared a few times. The chain employs TRBV9 and TRBJ2-1; 12 bases are shared with TRBD1. Germline V lookup: CDR1 SGDLS, CDR2 YYNGEE. V lost 3 bases, J lost 8 bases, and 9 bases stayed unmatched. The CDR3 runs 16 residues. CDR3 sequence: CASSATPGQGAYEQFF. The CDR3 region has the DNA TGTGCCAGCAGCGCGACACCGGGACAGGGGGCCTATGAGCAGTTCTTC.

The chain is built from TRBV11-2 and TRBJ1-1, with D possibly matching TRBD1 (6 bases). The germline V gene encodes CDR1 SGHAT and CDR2 FQNNGV. The CDR3 has 14 residues. Trimming left V 3 bases short and J 6 bases short, with 14 bases between. CDR3 in amino acids: CASSFGGGAAEAFF. The CDR3 coding sequence is TGTGCCAGCAGCTTCGGGGGGGGCGCGGCTGAAGCTTTCTTT. Variable domain in full (rest from reference TRBV11-2 and TRBJ1-1): EAGVAQSPRYKIIEKRQSVAFWCNPISGHATLYWYQQILGQGPKLLIQFQNNGVVDDSQLPKDRFSAERLKGVDSTLKIQPAKLEDSAVYLCASSFGGGAAEAFFGQGTRLTVV.

This chain uses TRBV5-6 with TRBJ2-1, with 10 bases identical to TRBD2. CDR1 SGHDT and CDR2 YYEEEE come from the germline V gene. This CDR3 contains 16 residues. V lost 6 bases, J lost 1 base, and 7 bases stayed unmatched. The CDR3 DNA is TGTGCCAGCACCGGCCGGACTAGCGGTTCCTACAATGAGCAGTTCTTC. Amino acid sequence: CASTGRTSGSYNEQFF.

This clonotype appeared a few times. The rearrangement joins TRBV10-3 to TRBJ2-5, with TRBD1 as a possible D gene (6 bases). Germline V gene data show CDR1 as ENHRY and CDR2 as SYGVKD. The CDR3 length is 15 residues. The germline V and J ends were trimmed by 4 bases and 1 base, with 13 bases remaining between them. The CDR3 DNA reads TGTGCCATCAGTGCCGTGACAGGCGCCCAAGAGACCCAGTACTTC. This sequence encodes CAISAVTGAQETQYF.

Only one count was recorded for this clonotype. J is TRBJ2-7 and V is TRBV5-5; TRBD1 matches 9 bases. Germline V gene lookup returns CDR1 SGHKS and CDR2 YYEKEE (reference sequence). V lost 0 bases and J lost 5; bases outside the gene matches: 0. The CDR3 spans 13 residues. The CDR3 here is CASSLGTGDEQYF. The CDR3 region has the DNA TGTGCCAGCAGCTTGGGGACAGGGGACGAGCAGTACTTC. Variable domain in full (rest from reference TRBV5-5 and TRBJ2-7): DAGVTQSPTHLIKTRGQQVTLRCSPISGHKSVSWYQQVLGQGPQFIFQYYEKEERGRGNFPDRFSARQFPNYSSELNVNALLLGDSALYLCASSLGTGDEQYFGPGTRLTVT.

This clonotype was seen more than once but under ten times. V is TRBV7-2 and J is TRBJ2-5, with D possibly TRBD1 on 6 matching bases. The germline V gene encodes CDR1 SGHTA and CDR2 FQGNSA. CDR3 length equals 15 residues. The ends were cut back, 5 bases at V and 2 bases at J, with 15 bases in the middle. The DNA for the CDR3 is TGTGCCAGCAGCCGACGGGTGGGGGCACAAGAGACCCAGTACTTC. This translates into CASSRRVGAQETQYF.

This sequence joins TRBV5-6 and TRBJ1-4; 8 positions agree with TRBD1. V was clipped by 4 bases and J by 4 bases; unmatched bases: 6. The V gene's germline CDR1 is SGHDT and CDR2 YYEEEE. This CDR3 region has 15 residues. This CDR3 is CASSETGAYNEKLFF. DNA for the CDR3: TGTGCCAGCAGCGAGACAGGGGCCTATAATGAAAAACTGTTTTTT.

This clonotype has just a few counts. The rearrangement links TRBV28 to TRBJ1-5, with a tentative D call TRBD1 (5 bases). This CDR3 comprises 15 residues. Germline V gives CDR1 MDHEN, CDR2 SYDVKM. V shed 3 bases and J shed 2 bases, with 11 bases lying between them. The CDR3 region has the DNA TGTGCCAGCAGTTTCTTCCGGGACGGCAATCAGCCCCAGCATTTT. Amino acids: CASSFFRDGNQPQHF.

The CDR3 sequence is CASSLSGLAGAAPDYNEQFF. CDR3 DNA: TGTGCCAGCAGTTTGTCGGGACTAGCGGGAGCCGCTCCCGATTACAATGAGCAGTTCTTC. This sequence joins TRBV28 and TRBJ2-1, with 14 bases identical to TRBD2. Germline assignment: CDR1 MDHEN and CDR2 SYDVKM. V lost 3 bases, J lost 4 bases, and 14 bases stayed unmatched. This CDR3 is 20 amino acids long.

This clonotype was seen a few times. The chain couples TRBV3-1 to TRBJ2-1, with 14 nucleotides matching TRBD2. V trimming: 3 bases; J trimming: 9 bases; junction bases outside the gene matches: 4. Germline V gene sequence: CDR1 LGHDT, CDR2 YNNKEL (reference sequence). The CDR3 spans 15 residues. Written as DNA, the CDR3 is TGTGCCAGCAGCCACCAGGGACTAGCGGGGGTTGAGCAGTTCTTC. Its translation: CASSHQGLAGVEQFF.

The genes are TRBV20-1 and TRBJ2-5; 7 nucleotides align to TRBD1. V lost 8 bases, J lost 2 bases, and 8 bases stayed unmatched. The CDR3 has 13 amino acids. The germline V gene encodes CDR1 DFQATT and CDR2 SNEGSKA (reference sequence). The CDR3 DNA reads TGCAGTCCCACAGGGGCGCCTCAAGAGACCCAGTACTTC. It codes for CSPTGAPQETQYF.

The chain carries TRBV7-8 and TRBJ2-1; 10 nucleotides match TRBD1. Germline lookup yields CDR1 SGHVS and CDR2 FQNEAQ. Trimming at V came to 5 bases and at J to 5 bases, leaving 21 bases not matched to a gene. The CDR3 sequence is 20 residues long. This CDR3 reads CASSPRGWTGGAGVHNEQFF. CDR3 DNA: TGTGCCAGCAGCCCAAGGGGGTGGACAGGGGGAGCGGGAGTCCACAATGAGCAGTTCTTC. The variable domain in full, completed from reference TRBV7-8 and TRBJ2-1, reads GAGVSQSPRYKVAKRGQDVALRCDPISGHVSLFWYQQALGQGPEFLTYFQNEAQLDKSGLPSDRFFAERPEGSVSTLKIQRTQQEDSAVYLCASSPRGWTGGAGVHNEQFFGPGTRLTVL.

The chain combines TRBV12-3 or TRBV12-4 with TRBJ2-3; perhaps TRBD2 as D (6 bases). Trimming left V 3 bases short and J 5 bases short, with 18 bases between. The CDR3 totals 16 residues. The CDR3: CASSFEAGPREDTQYF. The CDR3 DNA is TGTGCCAGCAGTTTTGAGGCGGGGCCCCGAGAAGATACGCAGTATTTT.